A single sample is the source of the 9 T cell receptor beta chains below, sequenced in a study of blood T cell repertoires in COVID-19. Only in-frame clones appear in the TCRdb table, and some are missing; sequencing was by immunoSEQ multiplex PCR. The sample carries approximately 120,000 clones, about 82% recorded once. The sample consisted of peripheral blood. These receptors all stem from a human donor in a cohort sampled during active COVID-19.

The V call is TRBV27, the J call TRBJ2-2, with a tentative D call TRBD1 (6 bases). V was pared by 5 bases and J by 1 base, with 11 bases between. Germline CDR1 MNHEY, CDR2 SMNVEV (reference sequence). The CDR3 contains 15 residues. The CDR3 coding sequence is TGTGCCAGCAGTGCGACAGGCCGGAACACCGGGGAGCTGTTTTTT. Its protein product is CASSATGRNTGELFF.

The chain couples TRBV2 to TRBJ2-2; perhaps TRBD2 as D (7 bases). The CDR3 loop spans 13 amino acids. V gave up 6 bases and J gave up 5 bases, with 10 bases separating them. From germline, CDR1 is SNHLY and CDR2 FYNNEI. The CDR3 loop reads CASRGRGTGELFF. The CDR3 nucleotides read TGTGCCAGCAGGGGGAGGGGGACCGGGGAGCTGTTTTTT.

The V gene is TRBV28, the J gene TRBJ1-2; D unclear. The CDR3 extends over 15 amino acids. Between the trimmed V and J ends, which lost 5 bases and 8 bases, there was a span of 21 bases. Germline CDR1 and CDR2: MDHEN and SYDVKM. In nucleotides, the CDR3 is TGTGCCAGCAGTCTTCCTGCGTCCAGGCTTGGAGGCTACACCTTC. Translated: CASSLPASRLGGYTF.

Here the CDR3 DNA reads TGTGCCAGCAGCCAAGTCGCAGGATACTACGAGCAGTACTTC. This sequence encodes CASSQVAGYYEQYF. The chain uses TRBV3-1 (or the pseudogene TRBV3-2) and TRBJ2-7; D gene unclear. Trimming pared 1 base from V and 3 bases from J, leaving 10 bases between. Germline-derived CDR1 and CDR2 are LGHDT and YNNKEL (reference sequence). This CDR3 contains 14 residues.

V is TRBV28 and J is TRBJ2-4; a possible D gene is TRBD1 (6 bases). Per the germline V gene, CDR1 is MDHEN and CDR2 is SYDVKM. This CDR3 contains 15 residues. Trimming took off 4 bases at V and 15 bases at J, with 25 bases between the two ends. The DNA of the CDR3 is TGTGCCAGCAGTTCGGCGAGGGGGTTCCCATCATGGCCGTACTTC. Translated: CASSSARGFPSWPYF.

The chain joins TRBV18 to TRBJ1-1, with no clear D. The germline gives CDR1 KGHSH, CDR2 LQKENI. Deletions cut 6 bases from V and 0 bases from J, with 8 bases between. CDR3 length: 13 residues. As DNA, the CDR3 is TGTGCCAGCTCGGAGGCCTTGAACACTGAAGCTTTCTTT. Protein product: CASSEALNTEAFF.

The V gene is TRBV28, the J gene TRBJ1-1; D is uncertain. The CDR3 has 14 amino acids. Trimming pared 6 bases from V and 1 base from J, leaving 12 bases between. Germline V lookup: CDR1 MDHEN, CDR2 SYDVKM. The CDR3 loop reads CASSPGRENTEAFF. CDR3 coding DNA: TGTGCCAGCAGCCCCGGTCGGGAGAACACTGAAGCTTTCTTT.

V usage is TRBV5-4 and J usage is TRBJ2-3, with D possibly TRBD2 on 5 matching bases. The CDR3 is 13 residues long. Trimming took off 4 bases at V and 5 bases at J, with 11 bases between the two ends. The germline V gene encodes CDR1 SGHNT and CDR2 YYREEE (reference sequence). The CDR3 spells CASSQEVQDTQYF. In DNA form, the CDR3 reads TGTGCCAGCAGCCAGGAGGTGCAAGATACGCAGTATTTT.

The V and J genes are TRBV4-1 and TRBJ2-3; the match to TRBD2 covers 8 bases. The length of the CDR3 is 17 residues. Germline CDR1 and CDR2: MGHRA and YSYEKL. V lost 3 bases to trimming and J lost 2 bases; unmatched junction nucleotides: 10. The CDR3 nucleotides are TGCGCCAGCAGCCAGGATAATAGCGGGGAGATCACAGATACGCAGTATTTT. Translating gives CASSQDNSGEITDTQYF.